Listed below are T cell receptor beta chains from one sample, sequenced in a study of human T cells and chemical hapten exposure. TCRdb analysed the RACE reads with MiXCR anew, one entry per CDR3 protein. This sample yields around 120,000 distinct CDR3 sequences, of which around an eighth are seen a single time; around 2.7% belongs to the top ten. Sequenced here: whole blood, sampled in connection with sensitization to the hapten diphenylcyclopropenone (DPC). All receptors derive from a woman aged 18-30 years with alopecia areata. Some clones in this sample may be carry-over from other donors' samples. Each CDR3 is given with its conserved first and last residue. The order of the fields is V gene, D gene, clone size, J gene, CDR3 DNA, CDR3 protein. A D gene is named only where the DNA matches it firmly. The size field is filled for only some rows; it gives once, few, many or a size class.

TRBV30,.,many,TRBJ2-7,TGTGCCTGGAGTGCTGACTACTACGAGCAGTACTTC,CAWSADYYEQYF
TRBV20-1,TRBD2,few,TRBJ2-1,TGCAGTGCTAGCCCCCAGCGGGGTTCCTACAATGAGCAGTTCTTC,CSASPQRGSYNEQFF
TRBV9,.,.,TRBJ1-2,TGTGCCAGCAGCGTAACTAACTATGGCTACACCTTC,CASSVTNYGYTF
TRBV7-2,TRBD2,.,TRBJ2-1,TGTGCCAGCAGCCCGGGAGGGGGGGCAAACTACAATGAGCAGTTCTTC,CASSPGGGANYNEQFF
TRBV4-3,.,few,TRBJ2-2,TGCGCCAGCAGCTCCGGGGGCGGCGGGGAGCTGTTTTTT,CASSSGGGGELFF
TRBV2,TRBD2,few,TRBJ2-1,TGTGCCAGCGGGGGGGCCTACAATGAGCAGTTCTTC,CASGGAYNEQFF
TRBV12-3/TRBV12-4,TRBD1,.,TRBJ1-5,TGTGCCAGCAGTTTCGGGACAGGGGGACAGCCCCAGCATTTT,CASSFGTGGQPQHF
TRBV4-3,.,few,TRBJ2-5,TGCGCCAGCAGCCAAGATACTGGGAGATACCAAGAGACCCAGTACTTC,CASSQDTGRYQETQYF
TRBV28,.,.,TRBJ1-1,TGTGCCAGCAGTTCCCCGAGAGTCTTGAACACTGAAGCTTTCTTT,CASSSPRVLNTEAFF
TRBV7-2,.,few,TRBJ2-7,TGTGCCAGCAGCTTAAGGAGGGGGCGAAGCTACGAGCAGTACTTC,CASSLRRGRSYEQYF
TRBV12-3/TRBV12-4,.,many,TRBJ2-2,TGTGCCAGCAGTTTTATCCCCGGGGAGCTGTTTTTT,CASSFIPGELFF
TRBV4-2,TRBD2,many,TRBJ2-1,TGTGCCAGCAGCCAAGACGCTAGCGGGGTTGACAATGAGCAGTTCTTC,CASSQDASGVDNEQFF
TRBV27,.,many,TRBJ1-4,TGTGCCAGCAGTTCCCTCGGGTTTGAAAAACTGTTTTTT,CASSSLGFEKLFF